This T cell receptor beta chain was captured in a study of T cells after yellow fever vaccination. Each CDR3 protein is one row after TCRdb ran MiXCR on the 5' RACE reads. The top ten hold 15% of the sample, which has 350,000 to 450,000 distinct CDR3 sequences, under 7.5% seen once. V was clipped by 0 bases and J by 0 bases; unmatched bases: 5. The CDR3 length is 18 residues. The germline gives CDR1 LGHNA, CDR2 YSLEER. This chain connects TRBV4-3 to TRBJ2-1; 10 bases match TRBD2. This material consisted of PBMCs, taken 5 days after the yellow fever booster vaccination. The sequence derives from a young man who received the YFV17D yellow fever vaccine. CDR3 nucleotide sequence: TGCGCCAGCAGCCAAGAGTCAGCGGGGGGGTTCTCCTACAATGAGCAGTTCTTC. Protein product: CASSQESAGGFSYNEQFF.